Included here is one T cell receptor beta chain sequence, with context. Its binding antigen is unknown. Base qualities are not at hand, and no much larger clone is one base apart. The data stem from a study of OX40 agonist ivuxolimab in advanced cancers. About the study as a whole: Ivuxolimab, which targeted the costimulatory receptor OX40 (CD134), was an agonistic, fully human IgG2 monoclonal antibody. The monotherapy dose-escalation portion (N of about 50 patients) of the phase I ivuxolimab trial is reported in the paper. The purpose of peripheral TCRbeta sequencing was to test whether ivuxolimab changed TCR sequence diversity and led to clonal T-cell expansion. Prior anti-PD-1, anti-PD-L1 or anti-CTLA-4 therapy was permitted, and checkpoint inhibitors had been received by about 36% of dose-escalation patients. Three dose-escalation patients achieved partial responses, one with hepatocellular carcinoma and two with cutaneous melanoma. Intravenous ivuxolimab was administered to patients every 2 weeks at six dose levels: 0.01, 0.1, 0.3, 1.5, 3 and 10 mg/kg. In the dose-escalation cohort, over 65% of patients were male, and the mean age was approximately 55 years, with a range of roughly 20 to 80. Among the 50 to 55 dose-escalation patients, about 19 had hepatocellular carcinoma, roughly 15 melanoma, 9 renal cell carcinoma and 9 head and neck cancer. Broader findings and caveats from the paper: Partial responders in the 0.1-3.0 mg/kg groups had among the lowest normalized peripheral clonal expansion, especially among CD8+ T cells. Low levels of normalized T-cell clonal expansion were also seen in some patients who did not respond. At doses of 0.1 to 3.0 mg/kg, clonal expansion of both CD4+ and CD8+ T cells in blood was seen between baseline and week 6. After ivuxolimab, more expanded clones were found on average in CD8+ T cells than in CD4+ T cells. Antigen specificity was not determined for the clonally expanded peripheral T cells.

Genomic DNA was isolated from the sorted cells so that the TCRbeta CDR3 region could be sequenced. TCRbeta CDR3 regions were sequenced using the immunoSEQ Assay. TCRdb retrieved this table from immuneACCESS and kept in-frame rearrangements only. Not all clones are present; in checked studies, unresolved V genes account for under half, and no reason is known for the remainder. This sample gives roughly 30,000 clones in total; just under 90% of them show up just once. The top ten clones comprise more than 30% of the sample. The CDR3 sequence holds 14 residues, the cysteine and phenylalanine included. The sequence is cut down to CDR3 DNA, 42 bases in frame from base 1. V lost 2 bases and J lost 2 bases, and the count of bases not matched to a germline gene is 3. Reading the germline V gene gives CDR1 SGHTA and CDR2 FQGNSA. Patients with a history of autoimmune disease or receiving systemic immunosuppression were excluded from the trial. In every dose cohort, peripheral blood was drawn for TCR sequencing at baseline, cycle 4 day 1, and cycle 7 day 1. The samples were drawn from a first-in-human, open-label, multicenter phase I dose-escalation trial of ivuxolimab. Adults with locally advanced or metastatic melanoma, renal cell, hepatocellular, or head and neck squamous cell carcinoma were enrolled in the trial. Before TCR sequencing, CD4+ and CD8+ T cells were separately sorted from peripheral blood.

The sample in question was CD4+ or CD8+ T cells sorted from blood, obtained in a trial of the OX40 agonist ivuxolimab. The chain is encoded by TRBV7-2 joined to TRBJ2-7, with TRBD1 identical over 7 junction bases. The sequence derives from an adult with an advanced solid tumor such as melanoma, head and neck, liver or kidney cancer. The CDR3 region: CASSLWDRTYEQYF. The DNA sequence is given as TGTGCCAGCAGCTTATGGGACAGAACCTACGAGCAGTACTTC.